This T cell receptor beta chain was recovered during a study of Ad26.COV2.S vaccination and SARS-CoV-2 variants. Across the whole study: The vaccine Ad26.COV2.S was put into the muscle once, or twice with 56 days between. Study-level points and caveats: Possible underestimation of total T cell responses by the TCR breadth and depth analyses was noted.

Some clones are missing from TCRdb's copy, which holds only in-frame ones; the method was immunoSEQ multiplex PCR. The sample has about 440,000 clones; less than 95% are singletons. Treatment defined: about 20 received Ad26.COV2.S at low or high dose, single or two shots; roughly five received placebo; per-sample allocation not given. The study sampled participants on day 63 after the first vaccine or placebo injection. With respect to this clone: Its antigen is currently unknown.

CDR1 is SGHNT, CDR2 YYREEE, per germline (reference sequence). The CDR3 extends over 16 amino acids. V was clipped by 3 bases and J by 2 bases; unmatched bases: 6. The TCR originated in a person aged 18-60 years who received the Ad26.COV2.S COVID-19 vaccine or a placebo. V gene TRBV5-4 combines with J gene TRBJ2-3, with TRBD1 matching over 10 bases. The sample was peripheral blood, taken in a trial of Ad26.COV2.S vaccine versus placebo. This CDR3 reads CASSSGDRGPTDTQYF. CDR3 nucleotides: TGTGCCAGCAGCTCCGGGGACAGGGGACCCACAGATACGCAGTATTTT.